This entry lists 25 T cell receptor beta chains sequenced from one sample in a study of blood T cells in healthy people across ages. Alongside a J-beta primer mix, a sample-barcoded 5' primer served in a second PCR lasting about 7 to 11 cycles. TCRdb independently ran MiXCR on the 5' RACE reads; one entry per CDR3 protein. This repertoire shows roughly 1.5 million distinct CDR3 sequences, about 42% found once; its top ten account for approximately 4.1%. Material: blood. The receptors shown here come from a woman aged 18-29 years in good health.

This clonotype has a single count. J is TRBJ1-1 and V is TRBV29-1, with 11 bases that match TRBD1. V lost 4 bases and J lost 5; bases outside the gene matches: 6. Germline-derived CDR1 and CDR2 are SQVTM and ANQGSEA. The CDR3 loop spans 14 amino acids. The CDR3 DNA sequence: TGCAGCGTTGCTCGGGGACAGGGGGGAACTGAAGCTTTCTTT. Its protein is CSVARGQGGTEAFF. Filled out from reference TRBV29-1 and TRBJ1-1, the complete variable domain reads SAVISQKPSRDICQRGTSLTIQCQVDSQVTMMFWYRQQPGQSLTLIATANQGSEATYESGFVIDKFPISRPNLTFSTLTVSNMSPEDSSIYLCSVARGQGGTEAFFGQGTRLTVV.

The chain employs TRBV11-2 and TRBJ2-1; perhaps TRBD2 as D (6 bases). V lost 2 bases and J lost 10, with 18 bases in between. The germline CDR1 and CDR2 sequences are SGHAT and FQNNGV. This CDR3 spans 15 amino acids. The CDR3 protein is CASSLNLVEGREQFF. CDR3 nucleotides: TGTGCCAGCAGCTTAAATTTGGTGGAGGGACGGGAGCAGTTCTTC. Filled out from reference TRBV11-2 and TRBJ2-1, the complete variable domain reads EAGVAQSPRYKIIEKRQSVAFWCNPISGHATLYWYQQILGQGPKLLIQFQNNGVVDDSQLPKDRFSAERLKGVDSTLKIQPAKLEDSAVYLCASSLNLVEGREQFFGPGTRLTVL.

This clonotype was detected a few times. The chain is built from TRBV10-3 and TRBJ2-5, with D unresolved. V dropped 5 bases and J dropped 5 bases, with 9 bases sitting between them. Germline assignment: CDR1 ENHRY and CDR2 SYGVKD. The CDR3 runs 12 residues. The CDR3 sequence is CAISPSGETQYF. CDR3 nucleotides: TGTGCCATCAGTCCCAGTGGGGAGACCCAGTACTTC.

J is TRBJ1-2 and V is TRBV5-1, with a tentative D call TRBD1 (6 bases). CDR1 is SGHRS, CDR2 YFSETQ, per germline. The CDR3 runs to 15 residues. The V and J ends lost 1 base and 1 base respectively, with 11 bases between them. DNA for the CDR3: TGCGCCAGCAGCTTGAACACAGGGCGTAACTATGGCTACACCTTC. It translates to CASSLNTGRNYGYTF.

J is TRBJ1-1 and V is TRBV18; TRBD1 matches at 7 bases. J was trimmed by 8 bases and V by 3 bases; bases with no gene match: 6. The length of the CDR3 is 13 residues. Germline loops: CDR1 KGHSH, CDR2 LQKENI. This CDR3 is CASSPTGRQEAFF. The DNA of the CDR3 is TGTGCCAGCTCACCGACAGGGAGGCAGGAAGCTTTCTTT.

V gene TRBV9 combines with J gene TRBJ2-1; D not resolved. Between the trimmed V and J ends, which lost 0 bases and 3 bases, there was a span of 13 bases. This CDR3 contains 16 residues. Per the germline V gene, CDR1 is SGDLS and CDR2 is YYNGEE. The CDR3 loop reads CASSVGWRTIYNEQFF. The CDR3, as DNA: TGTGCCAGCAGCGTAGGGTGGAGAACAATCTACAATGAGCAGTTCTTC.

This clonotype was counted between two and nine times. The rearrangement uses TRBV9 and TRBJ1-1; unclear D gene. Trimming cost V 3 bases and J 0 bases, with 9 bases left between them. The CDR3 is 14 amino acids. Germline V gene data show CDR1 as SGDLS and CDR2 as YYNGEE. The CDR3 spells CASSDGGVNTEAFF. CDR3 nucleotides: TGTGCCAGCAGCGACGGTGGTGTGAACACTGAAGCTTTCTTT.

This rearrangement joins TRBV27 to TRBJ2-2, with 15 positions matching TRBD2. The CDR3 has 18 amino acids. Germline CDR1 and CDR2: MNHEY and SMNVEV (reference sequence). The trim removed 4 bases at V and 5 bases at J, leaving 8 bases unmatched. This CDR3 is CASSSRTSGRVYTGELFF. DNA for the CDR3: TGTGCCAGCAGTTCCAGGACTAGCGGGAGGGTTTATACCGGGGAGCTGTTTTTT.

This clonotype was observed a handful of times. This chain uses TRBV7-6 with TRBJ1-4; D call uncertain. Germline CDR1 SGHVS, CDR2 FNYEAQ. Trimming took off 1 base at V and 6 bases at J, with 9 bases between the two ends. The CDR3 is 14 residues long. The CDR3 region has the DNA TGTGCCAGCAGCTTAGAGGCCGGGGATGAAAAACTGTTTTTT. Translating it yields CASSLEAGDEKLFF.

The rearrangement links TRBV7-2 to TRBJ2-5; D may be TRBD2 (5 bases). CDR3 length: 15 residues. The ends were cut back, 4 bases at V and 1 base at J, with 13 bases in the middle. Germline V lookup: CDR1 SGHTA, CDR2 FQGNSA. CDR3 protein: CASSSQEASQETQYF. The CDR3, as DNA: TGTGCCAGCAGCTCTCAGGAGGCATCCCAAGAGACCCAGTACTTC.

The chain employs TRBV7-2 and TRBJ2-7; D not resolved. CDR3 size: 14 residues. The germline CDR1 and CDR2 sequences are SGHTA and FQGNSA. Trimming removed 1 base at V and 3 bases at J, with 10 bases between. CDR3 residues: CASSLDTEDYEQYF. For the CDR3, the DNA is TGTGCCAGCAGCTTAGACACCGAAGACTACGAGCAGTACTTC.

The chain recombines TRBV27 with TRBJ2-3; no clear D. CDR3 size: 14 residues. Germline loops: CDR1 MNHEY, CDR2 SMNVEV (reference sequence). The V end lost 5 bases, the J end lost 4 bases, and 13 bases lay between the germline ends. In DNA, the CDR3 is TGTGCCAGCAGTACCTACTCCCAGGCAGATACGCAGTATTTT. Its protein product is CASSTYSQADTQYF.

V usage is TRBV28 and J usage is TRBJ2-7, with a tentative D call TRBD1 (5 bases). Germline CDR1 MDHEN, CDR2 SYDVKM. V gave up 5 bases and J gave up 7 bases, with 15 bases separating them. The CDR3 extends over 13 amino acids. CDR3 protein: CASSTRAYNEQYF. The CDR3 DNA reads as TGTGCCAGCAGTACCAGGGCGTACAATGAGCAGTACTTC. The complete variable domain, with remaining parts taken from reference TRBV28 and TRBJ2-7, reads DVKVTQSSRYLVKRTGEKVFLECVQDMDHENMFWYRQDPGLGLRLIYFSYDVKMKEKGDIPEGYSVSREKKERFSLILESASTNQTSMYLCASSTRAYNEQYFGPGTRLTVT.

The chain is built from TRBV20-1 and TRBJ2-5; TRBD2 matches at 9 bases. Germline CDR1 is DFQATT and CDR2 is SNEGSKA (reference sequence). The V gene end was trimmed by 6 bases and the J gene end by 11 bases; junction bases not matched to a gene: 16. CDR3 length: 14 amino acids. The CDR3 here is CSAPPAGGIGEQYF. In DNA, the CDR3 is TGCAGTGCCCCTCCAGCGGGAGGAATTGGTGAGCAGTACTTC.

The rearrangement links TRBV3-1 to TRBJ2-1; no clear D gene. This CDR3 has 13 amino acids. Germline CDR1 and CDR2: LGHDT and YNNKEL (reference sequence). V dropped 4 bases and J dropped 7 bases, with 11 bases sitting between them. CDR3 protein: CASSPLTLNEQFF. CDR3 DNA sequence: TGTGCCAGCAGCCCCCTGACGTTGAATGAGCAGTTCTTC.

This sequence joins TRBV3-1 and TRBJ2-3; TRBD1 matches 7 bases. Germline CDR1 is LGHDT and CDR2 is YNNKEL (reference sequence). J gave up 6 bases and V 4 bases, and 7 bases lay outside the gene matches. The CDR3 is made up of 14 amino acids. The CDR3 DNA reads TGTGCCAGCAGCCGAATGACAGGGTCCGATACGCAGTATTTT. This encodes CASSRMTGSDTQYF.

V is TRBV20-1 and J is TRBJ2-1, with no clear D. The CDR3 consists of 13 residues. Trimming pared 2 bases from V and 3 bases from J, leaving 8 bases between. The germline CDR1 and CDR2 sequences are DFQATT and SNEGSKA (reference sequence). CDR3 sequence reads: CSARRGNYNEQFF. The CDR3 DNA reads as TGCAGTGCTAGACGCGGTAACTACAATGAGCAGTTCTTC.

For the CDR3, the DNA is TGCAGTGCGTCCCCATCCGGGAGGGCCGACACCGGGGAGCTGTTTTTT. This sequence encodes CSASPSGRADTGELFF. The V gene is TRBV20-1, the J gene TRBJ2-2; TRBD2 agrees at 8 bases. Germline V gene lookup returns CDR1 DFQATT and CDR2 SNEGSKA (reference sequence). The junction had 12 bases not matched to a gene; V was cut back by 6 bases and J by 3 bases. This CDR3 has 16 amino acids.

In this sample, this clonotype turned up a few times. CDR3 sequence: CASRPTRVTEAFF. As DNA, the CDR3 is TGTGCCAGCAGACCAACTCGGGTTACTGAAGCTTTCTTT. The chain recombines TRBV7-2 with TRBJ1-1; D call uncertain. Per the germline V gene, CDR1 is SGHTA and CDR2 is FQGNSA. This CDR3 is 13 amino acids long. Deletions cut 6 bases from V and 5 bases from J, with 13 bases between.

This chain links TRBV20-1 with TRBJ2-5; no clear D. CDR1 and CDR2 (germline): DFQATT, SNEGSKA (reference sequence). This CDR3 has 12 residues. V lost 3 bases to trimming and J lost 5 bases, with 10 bases between them. CDR3 bases: TGCAGTGCTAGGCGCTTGGCGGAGACCCAGTACTTC. This sequence encodes CSARRLAETQYF.

The V call is TRBV6-2 or TRBV6-3, the J call TRBJ2-5; TRBD2 aligns across 7 bases. The CDR3 totals 15 residues. The V gene's germline CDR1 is MNHEY and CDR2 SVGEGT. Trimming took 5 bases from V and 4 from J; bases not matched to a gene: 10. The CDR3 spells CASSSGNSLIETQYF. Written as DNA, the CDR3 is TGTGCCAGCAGTAGCGGGAACAGCCTAATAGAGACCCAGTACTTC.

The chain recombines TRBV5-1 with TRBJ1-1; 11 bases line up with TRBD1. This CDR3 spans 14 amino acids. Losses at the gene ends were 4 bases for V and 6 bases for J; bases not matched to a gene: 5. The germline gives CDR1 SGHRS, CDR2 YFSETQ. CDR3 protein: CASSTGQGASEAFF. The CDR3 coding sequence is TGCGCCAGCAGCACTGGACAGGGGGCCTCTGAAGCTTTCTTT.

This clonotype has ten or more counts. This rearrangement joins TRBV10-3 to TRBJ2-1; D gene ambiguous. CDR1 is ENHRY, CDR2 SYGVKD, per germline. The CDR3 consists of 12 residues. V dropped 3 bases and J dropped 3 bases, with 3 bases sitting between them. CDR3 residues: CAISDSYNEQFF. The CDR3 DNA reads as TGTGCCATCAGTGACAGCTACAATGAGCAGTTCTTC.

The chain couples TRBV20-1 to TRBJ2-2, with 10 nucleotides matching TRBD1. This CDR3 has 16 residues. Per germline, CDR1 DFQATT and CDR2 SNEGSKA (reference sequence). V trimming: 0 bases; J trimming: 5 bases; junction bases outside the gene matches: 6. The CDR3 DNA reads as TGCAGTGCTAGAGATCCGACAGGGGGCGGAACCGGGGAGCTGTTTTTT. It codes for CSARDPTGGGTGELFF.

The V and J genes are TRBV9 and TRBJ1-1, with D perhaps TRBD1 (5 bases). The CDR3 sequence is 14 residues long. The V and J ends lost 5 bases and 0 bases respectively, with 11 bases between them. Germline V CDR1 and CDR2: SGDLS, YYNGEE. The CDR3 region has the DNA TGTGCCAGCAGTGTGGCAGGGATGAACACTGAAGCTTTCTTT. This codes for CASSVAGMNTEAFF.